This T cell receptor beta chain was sequenced in a study of blood T cell repertoires in COVID-19. Study context: Acute-phase and convalescent COVID-19 samples originated in the United States, Italy and Spain. Nucleic acid was either cDNA or gDNA, and it came from T cells, B-cell-depleted T cells, or PBMCs.

This CDR3 is built from 13 residues. The ends lost 5 bases at V and 10 bases at J; junction bases unmatched: 10. Germline V gives CDR1 MDHEN, CDR2 SYDVKM. Original data processing: Cell counts per sample came from amplifying reference gene primers. Measured with immunoSEQ multiplex PCR; TCRdb has only the in-frame clones, and not every one. From that table come the V and J calls and clone size; the DNA was used to work out D and trimming. Of 300,000 to 400,000 clones listed, 80% to 90% are singletons. Patients at the Seattle site were enrolled during active infection and followed longitudinally. The chain has TRBV28 and TRBJ1-1, with 7 bases lining up with TRBD1. Sample: peripheral blood. This receptor was identified in a man aged 25 to 40 with COVID-19, enrolled during active disease. In DNA, the CDR3 is TGTGCCAGCAGTGGGACAGCAGTAAGTGTAGCTTTCTTT. Its translation: CASSGTAVSVAFF. Full variable domain (outside the CDR3, taken from reference TRBV28 and TRBJ1-1): DVKVTQSSRYLVKRTGEKVFLECVQDMDHENMFWYRQDPGLGLRLIYFSYDVKMKEKGDIPEGYSVSREKKERFSLILESASTNQTSMYLCASSGTAVSVAFFGQGTRLTVV.